The 5 T cell receptor beta chains reported below all come from one sample, sequenced in a study of molecular identifiers for immune sequencing clone quantification. Using its own MiXCR run on the PCR reads, TCRdb lists one record per CDR3 protein. The sample consists of a few hundred thousand distinct CDR3 sequences, about 26% of them appearing once. Material: naive CD8+ T cells from blood, with Jurkat cell RNA spiked in. As for subset: FACS-sorted CD8+CD4-CCR7+CD45RA+ naive T cells. The receptors stem from a human donor in good health. Some libraries in this study had Jurkat cell RNA spiked in.

About this clonotype: One end of the junction does not line up with germline, which may come from a read error. This sequence joins TRBV5-1 and TRBJ2-7, with 11 bases that match TRBD2. The CDR3 has 15 residues. Germline V gene sequence: CDR1 SGHRS, CDR2 YFSETQ. The chain's CDR3 is CGSSPGTSGAYEQYF. The CDR3 DNA reads as TGCGGCAGCAGCCCAGGGACTAGCGGAGCCTACGAGCAGTACTTC.

In its sample, this clonotype was seen many times. The chain couples TRBV30 to TRBJ1-5, with a tentative D call TRBD1 (5 bases). The CDR3 is 13 residues long. V lost 2 bases to trimming and J lost 7 bases, with 12 bases between them. Germline V gene lookup returns CDR1 GTSNPN and CDR2 SVGIG (reference sequence). CDR3 coding DNA: TGTGCCTGGAGTTTAGGGGCCGGGCAGCCCCAGCATTTT. The encoded protein is CAWSLGAGQPQHF.

This clonotype turned up a few times. The genes are TRBV6-2 or TRBV6-3 and TRBJ2-1; possibly TRBD2 for D (6 bases). Germline values: CDR1 MNHEY, CDR2 SVGEGT. V was pared by 5 bases and J by 9 bases, with 17 bases between. This CDR3 comprises 14 residues. CDR3 protein: CASSRIQGGLEQFF. The CDR3 coding sequence is TGTGCCAGCAGTCGGATTCAGGGAGGCCTTGAGCAGTTCTTC.

At least ten counts were recorded for this clonotype. The chain employs TRBV5-1 and TRBJ2-7; perhaps TRBD2 as D (6 bases). The CDR3 length is 14 residues. V was pared by 4 bases and J by 6 bases, with 17 bases between. Germline CDR1 reads SGHRS; CDR2 reads YFSETQ. The CDR3 bases are TGCGCCAGCAGCCCGGCCGGGGGATTTAGCGAGCAGTACTTC. Translating it yields CASSPAGGFSEQYF.

This clonotype was seen ten or more times. The chain joins TRBV6-5 to TRBJ1-5; 8 positions match TRBD1. V dropped 4 bases and J dropped 2; count of bases not matched to a gene: 4. There are 15 residues in the CDR3. Germline loops: CDR1 MNHEY, CDR2 SVGAGI. The chain's CDR3 is CASSSRGLGNQPQHF. In DNA form, the CDR3 reads TGTGCCAGCAGTTCCAGGGGGCTCGGCAATCAGCCCCAGCATTTT.